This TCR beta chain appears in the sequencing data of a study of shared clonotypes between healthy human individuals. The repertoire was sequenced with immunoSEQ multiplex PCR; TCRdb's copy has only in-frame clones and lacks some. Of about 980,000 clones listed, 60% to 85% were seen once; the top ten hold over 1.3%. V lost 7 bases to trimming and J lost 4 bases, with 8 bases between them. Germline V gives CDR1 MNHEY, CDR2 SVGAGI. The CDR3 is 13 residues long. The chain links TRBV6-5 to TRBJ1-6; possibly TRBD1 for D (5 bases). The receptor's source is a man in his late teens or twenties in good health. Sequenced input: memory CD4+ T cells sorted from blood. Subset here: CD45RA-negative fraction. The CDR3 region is CASIGGYNSPLHF. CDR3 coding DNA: TGTGCCAGCATCGGGGGGTATAATTCACCCCTCCACTTT.